This T cell receptor (beta chain) was identified during a study of T cells after yellow fever vaccination. Study-wide context: The authors prepared low-cell-number fractions using SMART-Seq v4 Ultra Low Input. General study results and limits: Primary-vaccination clones mostly resurfaced post-booster (less than 98% CD4, approximately 89% CD8). The secondary T-cell response peaked on day 5, not day 15, but was weaker.

Researchers made TCR cDNA using 5'RACE template switching, and this step added a universal primer site and UMIs. In TCRdb, the 5' RACE reads were re-called with MiXCR into one record per CDR3 protein. The table has some 670,000 distinct CDR3 sequences, 10% to 15% seen once. This CDR3 comprises 15 residues. The germline CDR1 and CDR2 sequences are LNHNV and YYDKDF (reference sequence). V was trimmed by 0 bases and J by 8 bases, leaving 14 bases between them. Points on this clonotype: Antigen unknown.

This specimen was PBMCs, taken on the day of the yellow fever booster vaccination. This chain joins TRBV15 and TRBJ2-1; unclear D gene. The source is a man aged 25-45 years who received the YFV17D yellow fever vaccine. This CDR3 is CATSRDRARTHEQFF. The DNA of the CDR3 is TGTGCCACCAGCAGAGATAGGGCTAGAACTCATGAGCAGTTCTTC.